This T cell receptor beta chain was recovered during a study of T cell responses to AZD1222 COVID-19 vaccine. The CDR3 extends over 14 amino acids. Germline loops: CDR1 LNHDA, CDR2 SQIVND (reference sequence). The V gene end was trimmed by 7 bases and the J gene end by 3 bases; junction bases not matched to a gene: 8. Clones were read by immunoSEQ multiplex PCR, and TCRdb kept only the in-frame ones, dropping some. The repertoire includes over 95,000 clones, roughly 92% of them detected once, and about 9% sits in the top ten. The sample consisted of peripheral blood, taken 28 days after the second AZD1222 dose. The J gene is TRBJ2-7, the V gene TRBV19; 8 bases are a match to TRBD2. The TCR was taken from an adult who received the AZD1222 COVID-19 vaccine. In nucleotides, the CDR3 is TGTGCCAGTACCACCGGGGGGGAGAACTACGAGCAGTACTTC. Translated, it gives CASTTGGENYEQYF. The variable domain in full, completed from reference TRBV19 and TRBJ2-7, reads DGGITQSPKYLFRKEGQNVTLSCEQNLNHDAMYWYRQDPGQGLRLIYYSQIVNDFQKGDIAEGYSVSREKKESFPLTVTSAQKNPTAFYLCASTTGGENYEQYFGPGTRLTVT.